The source of this TCR beta chain is a study of blood T cell repertoires in COVID-19. Turning to the study itself: Samples came from the United States, Italy and Spain, spanning acute and convalescent COVID-19.

Some clones are missing from TCRdb's copy, which holds only in-frame ones; the method was immunoSEQ multiplex PCR. Found here are about 170,000 clones, over 75% of them singletons; the top ten hold roughly 1.1%. This receptor was identified in a man aged 55 to 70 who had recovered from COVID-19. The sample comprised peripheral blood.

The chain's CDR3 is CASSPGQNYGYTF. DNA of the CDR3: TGTGCCAGCAGCCCTGGACAGAACTATGGCTACACCTTC. The chain joins TRBV12-3 or TRBV12-4 to TRBJ1-2, with D maybe TRBD1 (6 bases). This CDR3 region has 13 residues. V dropped 6 bases and J dropped 2 bases, with 10 bases sitting between them.